The clone carrying this T cell receptor (beta chain) was counted a few times. The antigen is not known. The read ends 3 residues early relative to the CDR3; the germline J gene fills the gap. Only in-frame clones appear in the TCRdb table, and some are missing; sequencing was by immunoSEQ multiplex PCR. The record shows about 28,000 clones for this sample, with no singletons present. The germline CDR1 and CDR2 sequences are SGHTA and FQGNSA. V shed 2 bases and J shed 7 bases, with 15 bases lying between them. This CDR3 region has 15 residues. The data originate from a study of T cell clonality in common variable immunodeficiency. Study observations and caveats: Common variable immunodeficiency TCR beta sequences reportedly had fewer deletions and N-nucleotide insertions. Patient heterogeneity in the CVID cohort limited correlations between repertoire features and clinical complications.

This receptor was identified in a human donor with common variable immunodeficiency. Sequencing was carried out using peripheral blood mononuclear cells. The V and J genes are TRBV7-2 and TRBJ2-1, with a possible D match to TRBD2 (5 bases). CDR3 sequence reads: CASSLIRGWENEQFF. CDR3 DNA, as far as it was read: TGTGCCAGCAGCTTAATCCGGGGATGGGAGAATGAG.